The 20 T cell receptor beta chains below were found in one sample sequenced in a study of CD8+ T cells in alopecia areata (dated 2018 in TCRdb). The library was produced with the immunoSEQ multiplex PCR assay. For TCR sequencing, RNA was extracted from every sample and reverse transcribed into cDNA to serve as template. TCRdb obtained this table from immuneACCESS and retained in-frame rearrangements with V and J assigned. These tables miss some clones; where compared with another copy, unresolved V genes account for less than half of the shortfall, and the remainder is unexplained. This sample comprises about 180,000 clones, more than 60% of them detected only once. The top ten hold around 1.6% of the sample. Explained via the paper, the time point label denotes: baseline before oral tofacitinib. The source material was CD4+ T cells sorted from blood, sampled at week 0. The receptor source for this set is a human donor with alopecia areata.

The V and J genes are TRBV5-1 and TRBJ2-3, with 8 bases fitting TRBD2. The J segment lost 14 bases and the V segment lost 0 bases, leaving 8 bases of the junction unmatched. Germline CDR1 reads SGHRS; CDR2 reads YFSETQ. CDR3 length equals 13 residues. This CDR3 is CASSLESAGARYF. The CDR3, as DNA: TGCGCCAGCAGCTTGGAGTCAGCGGGGGCCCGGTATTTT.

The chain uses TRBV29-1 and TRBJ2-5; the D is unclear. V was shortened by 5 bases and J by 5 bases, with 9 bases between the two germline ends. CDR1 and CDR2 from the germline V gene are SQVTM and ANQGSEA. The CDR3 has 11 amino acids. The chain's CDR3 is CSVSVRETQYF. The CDR3 DNA follows: TGCAGCGTTTCAGTGCGGGAGACCCAGTACTTC.

This clone has just a few counts. The genes are TRBV29-1 and TRBJ2-3, with D uncertain. V gave up 5 bases and J gave up 0 bases, with 15 bases separating them. The CDR3 is 15 residues long. Germline V gives CDR1 SQVTM, CDR2 ANQGSEA. Written as DNA, the CDR3 is TGCAGCGTTCGCCCGAAAAGATCTAGCACAGATACGCAGTATTTT. It encodes CSVRPKRSSTDTQYF.

This clone was seen a few times. In the same sample, other DNA sequences code for this CDR3. The V gene is TRBV29-1, the J gene TRBJ2-5; tentatively, D is TRBD1 (5 bases). The V gene lost 4 bases and the J gene lost 5 bases, with 11 bases spanning the gap. Germline V gene data show CDR1 as SQVTM and CDR2 as ANQGSEA. This CDR3 is built from 12 residues. This chain's CDR3 is CSVVGRVETQYF. For the CDR3, the DNA is TGCAGCGTTGTCGGCAGGGTGGAGACCCAGTACTTC.

J is TRBJ2-1 and V is TRBV14, with 12 nucleotides matching TRBD2. Per the germline V gene, CDR1 is SGHDN and CDR2 is FVKESK. Trimming cost V 4 bases and J 9 bases; bases outside gene matches: 4. This CDR3 has 14 residues. CDR3 nucleotide sequence: TGTGCCAGCAGCCCGACTAGCGGGGGCGGTGAGCAGTTCTTC. This gives the protein CASSPTSGGGEQFF.

This chain joins TRBV5-1 and TRBJ2-2; 8 bases line up with TRBD2. V trimming: 0 bases; J trimming: 0 bases; junction bases outside the gene matches: 7. The CDR3 has 18 amino acids. From germline, CDR1 is SGHRS and CDR2 YFSETQ. The CDR3 DNA sequence: TGCGCCAGCAGCTTGGCCCCCAGCGGGGGCGCGAACACCGGGGAGCTGTTTTTT. Its protein product is CASSLAPSGGANTGELFF.

The chain links TRBV4-3 to TRBJ2-1; 11 positions agree with TRBD2. The CDR3 runs 20 residues. With 0 bases clipped from V and 0 bases from J, the junction kept 10 bases outside the gene matches. Germline values: CDR1 LGHNA, CDR2 YSLEER. CDR3 nucleotides: TGCGCCAGCAGCCAAGAGTGGCTAGCGGGGGGCTCGAGCTCCTACAATGAGCAGTTCTTC. It encodes CASSQEWLAGGSSSYNEQFF.

The rearrangement uses TRBV6-5 and TRBJ2-7; 9 bases match TRBD1. The length of the CDR3 is 15 residues. The germline CDR1 and CDR2 sequences are MNHEY and SVGAGI. V lost 2 bases, J lost 6 bases, and 8 bases stayed unmatched. This CDR3 is CASSYAGQGVTEQYF. CDR3 DNA: TGTGCCAGCAGTTACGCGGGACAGGGCGTAACCGAGCAGTACTTC.

This clone appeared once. The rearrangement links TRBV18 to TRBJ2-3; no firm D call. Trimming removed 0 bases at V and 2 bases at J, with 9 bases between. There are 15 residues in the CDR3. Per the germline V gene, CDR1 is KGHSH and CDR2 is LQKENI. For the CDR3, the DNA is TGTGCCAGCTCACCACCACAGAAATACACAGATACGCAGTATTTT. Protein: CASSPPQKYTDTQYF.

The chain is built from TRBV5-1 and TRBJ1-4, with 7 bases fitting TRBD1. The CDR3 sequence is 18 residues long. From germline, CDR1 is SGHRS and CDR2 YFSETQ. The V segment lost 4 bases and the J segment 0 bases; nucleotides outside the gene matches: 12. This CDR3 is CASSPRQGTPTTNEKLFF. The CDR3 DNA follows: TGCGCCAGCAGCCCTAGACAGGGCACCCCAACAACTAATGAAAAACTGTTTTTT.

This clone was observed a single time. V is TRBV2 and J is TRBJ2-7; TRBD1 agrees at 7 bases. This CDR3 has 12 residues. Trimming at V came to 5 bases and at J to 9 bases, leaving 7 bases not matched to a gene. Germline CDR1 and CDR2: SNHLY and FYNNEI. CDR3 in DNA: TGTGCCAGCAGTATACAGGGGTTGGTGCAGTACTTC. Encoded protein: CASSIQGLVQYF.

The V and J genes are TRBV2 and TRBJ2-3, with D perhaps matching TRBD2 (5 bases). Per germline, CDR1 SNHLY and CDR2 FYNNEI. Trimming cost V 2 bases and J 3 bases, with 9 bases left between them. This CDR3 is 14 amino acids long. In DNA form, the CDR3 reads TGTGCCAGCAGTGAAACGGGAAGTACAGATACGCAGTATTTT. It specifies CASSETGSTDTQYF. Filled out from reference TRBV2 and TRBJ2-3, the complete variable domain reads EPEVTQTPSHQVTQMGQEVILRCVPISNHLYFYWYRQILGQKVEFLVSFYNNEISEKSEIFDDQFSVERPDGSNFTLKIRSTKLEDSAMYFCASSETGSTDTQYFGPGTRLTVL.

The chain combines TRBV14 with TRBJ1-1; D is unclear. The CDR3 covers 11 residues. Germline CDR1 and CDR2: SGHDN and FVKESK. Trimming took 2 bases from V and 6 from J, leaving 4 bases between them. CDR3 sequence reads: CASSQSPEAFF. CDR3 sequence (DNA): TGTGCCAGCAGCCAAAGTCCTGAAGCTTTCTTT. The full variable domain, in which reference TRBV14 and TRBJ1-1 provide the parts outside the CDR3, is EAGVTQFPSHSVIEKGQTVTLRCDPISGHDNLYWYRRVMGKEIKFLLHFVKESKQDESGMPNNRFLAERTGGTYSTLKVQPAELEDSGVYFCASSQSPEAFFGQGTRLTVV.

The chain employs TRBV30 and TRBJ1-2, with D possibly being TRBD1 (5 bases). This CDR3 comprises 12 residues. Per germline, CDR1 GTSNPN and CDR2 SVGIG (reference sequence). Trimming left V 5 bases short and J 2 bases short, with 9 bases between. The CDR3 region is CAWGHANYGYTF. Here the CDR3 DNA reads TGTGCCTGGGGACACGCCAACTATGGCTACACCTTC.

The chain carries TRBV30 and TRBJ2-2; D ambiguous. The germline V and J ends were trimmed by 5 bases and 6 bases, with 7 bases remaining between them. The CDR3 runs to 11 residues. CDR1 is GTSNPN and CDR2 is SVGIG in the germline V gene (reference sequence). The CDR3 region has the DNA TGTGCCTGGGGCCGGTCCGGGGAGCTGTTTTTT. It yields the protein CAWGRSGELFF.

J is TRBJ2-3 and V is TRBV7-2; 11 bases line up with TRBD2. V lost 7 bases, J lost 2 bases, and 5 bases stayed unmatched. Germline CDR1 is SGHTA and CDR2 is FQGNSA. CDR3 length: 15 amino acids. The CDR3 DNA reads as TGTGCCAGCATCCCACTAGCGGGGGTCACAGATACGCAGTATTTT. Protein: CASIPLAGVTDTQYF.

The rearrangement links TRBV29-1 to TRBJ1-2; TRBD1 aligns across 9 bases. CDR3 length equals 14 residues. V lost 5 bases to trimming and J lost 7 bases; unmatched junction nucleotides: 11. CDR1 is SQVTM, CDR2 ANQGSEA, per germline. CDR3 DNA: TGCAGCGTTAACAAGAACAGGGGGCTAGCTGGCTACACCTTC. Protein product: CSVNKNRGLAGYTF.

This chain connects TRBV7-2 to TRBJ2-6; D is tentatively TRBD1 or TRBD2 (5 bases each). The V gene's germline CDR1 is SGHTA and CDR2 FQGNSA. V lost 1 base, J lost 4 bases, and 11 bases lay in between. This CDR3 has 16 amino acids. CDR3 loop: CASSLVLGTGANVLTF. DNA for the CDR3: TGTGCCAGCAGCTTAGTGTTGGGGACCGGGGCCAACGTCCTGACTTTC.

The V gene is TRBV4-2, the J gene TRBJ2-5; TRBD1 or TRBD2 may be the D gene (5 bases each). The germline gives CDR1 LGHNA, CDR2 YNFKEQ. The CDR3 sequence is 14 residues long. Deletions cut 5 bases from V and 7 bases from J, with 17 bases between. Here the CDR3 DNA reads TGTGCCAGCAGCGAACTAGGGGCCGAAGGGACCCAGTACTTC. Its protein is CASSELGAEGTQYF.

The chain couples TRBV5-6 to TRBJ1-1; D is possibly TRBD1 (6 bases). The CDR3 has 13 amino acids. CDR1 is SGHDT, CDR2 YYEEEE, per germline. Trimming stripped 3 bases from V and 6 bases from J, with 12 bases between. The CDR3 DNA follows: TGTGCCAGCAGCTCGGGCAGGGGATCTGAAGCTTTCTTT. Protein sequence: CASSSGRGSEAFF.